Presented here are 17 T cell receptor beta chains from one specimen sequenced in a study of PD-L1 blockade in urothelial cancer. Time point indicated: pretreatment peripheral blood. Only in-frame clones appear in the TCRdb table, and some are missing; sequencing was by immunoSEQ multiplex PCR. The sample lists roughly 130,000 clones; around 85% were seen once. The source was PBMCs, collected around atezolizumab (anti-PD-L1) treatment. The receptors were gathered from a man aged 50-59 years with urothelial cancer.

In its sample, this clone was seen once. The chain joins TRBV21-1 to TRBJ1-1; no check of the table's D call, TRBD1, against the DNA was made. TRBV21-1 is recorded as a pseudogene. This CDR3 has 14 residues. CDR3 bases: TGTGCCAGCAGCAAAATAGCAGGGGGCACTGAAGCTTTCTTT. Translating it yields CASSKIAGGTEAFF.

This sequence joins TRBV5-4 and TRBJ2-2, with TRBD1 as a possible D gene (6 bases). The ends were cut back, 0 bases at V and 4 bases at J, with 13 bases in the middle. Germline CDR1 SGHNT, CDR2 YYREEE (reference sequence). The length of the CDR3 is 16 residues. The CDR3 spells CASSLGQGSVTGELFF. The CDR3 bases are TGTGCCAGCAGCTTGGGCCAGGGGAGCGTCACCGGGGAGCTGTTTTTT. Full variable domain (missing parts from reference TRBV5-4 and TRBJ2-2): ETGVTQSPTHLIKTRGQQVTLRCSSQSGHNTVSWYQQALGQGPQFIFQYYREEENGRGNFPPRFSGLQFPNYSSELNVNALELDDSALYLCASSLGQGSVTGELFFGEGSRLTVL.

The chain uses TRBV28 and TRBJ1-2, with 11 nucleotides matching TRBD1. The V segment lost 5 bases and the J segment 8 bases; nucleotides outside the gene matches: 10. Germline V gene sequence: CDR1 MDHEN, CDR2 SYDVKM. This CDR3 spans 15 amino acids. In nucleotides, the CDR3 is TGTGCCAGCAGTCCCCTAGGGACAGGGGGAAAGGGCTACACCTTC. This encodes CASSPLGTGGKGYTF.

The chain is built from TRBV4-2 and TRBJ2-1; 7 nucleotides agree with TRBD1. CDR1 LGHNA and CDR2 YNFKEQ come from the germline V gene. J was trimmed by 1 base and V by 4 bases; bases with no gene match: 4. The CDR3 runs to 15 residues. CDR3 nucleotides: TGTGCCAGCAGCCTGAACAGGGGATCCTACAATGAGCAGTTCTTC. It encodes CASSLNRGSYNEQFF.

V usage is TRBV25-1 and J usage is TRBJ2-7, with 7 positions matching TRBD2. J gave up 3 bases and V 3 bases, and 8 bases lay outside the gene matches. Germline V gene data show CDR1 as MGHDK and CDR2 as SYGVNS. This CDR3 is 15 amino acids long. DNA for the CDR3: TGTGCCAGCAGTGAGCGGGGGTGGGAAGACTACGAGCAGTACTTC. Translation: CASSERGWEDYEQYF.

This clone was counted a single time. The CDR3 DNA reads as TGCGCCAGCAGCTCCCCCGGGACAGGGGGTGAAAAACTGTTTTTT. Protein sequence: CASSSPGTGGEKLFF. The V gene is TRBV5-1, the J gene TRBJ1-4, with TRBD1 matching over 11 bases. Germline V gene lookup returns CDR1 SGHRS and CDR2 YFSETQ. The V segment lost 3 bases and the J segment 7 bases; nucleotides outside the gene matches: 5. The CDR3 has 15 residues.

The rearrangement links TRBV10-1 to TRBJ1-5; no clear D gene. There are 15 residues in the CDR3. V was cut by 11 bases and J by 4 bases, with 21 bases left in between. In germline, CDR1 is WNHNN, CDR2 SYGVQD (reference sequence). CDR3: CAPTSRRGPNQPQHF. CDR3 nucleotide sequence: TGCGCCCCCACGTCCCGGCGAGGCCCTAATCAGCCCCAGCATTTT.

In DNA form, the CDR3 reads TGTGCCAGCAGCCCACGCCAGGGTGGGGCCAACGTCCTGACTTTC. Protein sequence: CASSPRQGGANVLTF. The chain combines TRBV9 with TRBJ2-6; D perhaps matches TRBD1 (5 bases). Germline lookup yields CDR1 SGDLS and CDR2 YYNGEE. CDR3 length: 15 amino acids. V lost 4 bases and J lost 3, with 11 bases in between.

This chain joins TRBV2 and TRBJ2-5; 9 bases line up with TRBD1. Looked up from germline, CDR1 is SNHLY and CDR2 is FYNNEI. This CDR3 contains 15 residues. Trimming removed 4 bases from V and 3 bases from J; junction bases left unmatched: 6. CDR3 bases: TGTGCCAGCAGTGGGGGACAGGGTTGGGAAGAGACCCAGTACTTC. As protein: CASSGGQGWEETQYF.

This chain connects TRBV18 to TRBJ2-3; 14 bases are shared with TRBD2. This CDR3 contains 16 residues. V lost 4 bases to trimming and J lost 2 bases; unmatched junction nucleotides: 2. CDR1 KGHSH and CDR2 LQKENI come from the germline V gene. CDR3 residues: CASSQTSGRATDTQYF. The CDR3 DNA sequence: TGTGCCAGCTCACAGACTAGCGGGAGGGCCACAGATACGCAGTATTTT.

The chain carries TRBV10-3 and TRBJ1-5, with D maybe TRBD1 (5 bases). The CDR3 runs to 12 residues. From germline, CDR1 is ENHRY and CDR2 SYGVKD. V dropped 10 bases and J dropped 4 bases, with 11 bases sitting between them. CDR3 in DNA: TGTGCCACCGGTGGGGCAAATCAGCCCCAGCATTTT. This codes for CATGGANQPQHF.

This clone has a handful of counts. The rearrangement links TRBV6-1 to TRBJ2-7; the D gene is possibly TRBD1 (6 bases). The CDR3 has 13 amino acids. The V end lost 9 bases, the J end lost 6 bases, and 18 bases lay between the germline ends. Looked up from germline, CDR1 is MNHNS and CDR2 is SASEGT. The CDR3 DNA follows: TGTGCCAGTGTAAGACAGGACCGCAGCGAGCAGTACTTC. Translating gives CASVRQDRSEQYF.

The chain carries TRBV9 and TRBJ2-5; 10 nucleotides match TRBD2. With V trimmed by 3 bases and J by 5 bases, 7 bases remained unmatched. Germline V gives CDR1 SGDLS, CDR2 YYNGEE. The CDR3 is 15 residues long. CDR3 DNA: TGTGCCAGCAGCGAGGGATCTAGCGGGAGCGAGACCCAGTACTTC. Amino acids: CASSEGSSGSETQYF.

Here the CDR3 DNA reads TGTGCCAGTAGTATAGATCACGGGGTAGGGAACACTGAAGCTTTCTTT. Residues: CASSIDHGVGNTEAFF. The rearrangement links TRBV19 to TRBJ1-1; D not resolved. CDR3 length: 16 amino acids. Trimming pared 0 bases from V and 1 base from J, leaving 12 bases between. Germline CDR1 is LNHDA and CDR2 is SQIVND (reference sequence).

V gene TRBV25-1 combines with J gene TRBJ1-6; a weak D match, TRBD1 (5 bases). Trimming left V 3 bases short and J 7 bases short, with 13 bases between. This CDR3 has 15 amino acids. In germline, CDR1 is MGHDK, CDR2 SYGVNS. CDR3 residues: CASSDRGASNSPLHF. CDR3 DNA: TGTGCCAGCAGTGATAGGGGCGCTTCAAATTCACCCCTCCACTTT. The variable domain in full, completed from reference TRBV25-1 and TRBJ1-6, reads EADIYQTPRYLVIGTGKKITLECSQTMGHDKMYWYQQDPGMELHLIHYSYGVNSTEKGDLSSESTVSRIRTEHFPLTLESARPSHTSQYLCASSDRGASNSPLHFGNGTRLTVT.

This clone was seen only once. The chain couples TRBV19 to TRBJ1-5; D not certain. CDR3 size: 17 residues. The V gene lost 5 bases and the J gene lost 3 bases, with 20 bases spanning the gap. Germline V CDR1 and CDR2: LNHDA, SQIVND (reference sequence). CDR3 amino acids: CASSFSPENGNNQPQHF. The CDR3, as DNA: TGTGCCAGTAGTTTTTCGCCTGAGAACGGGAACAATCAGCCCCAGCATTTT.

The CDR3 reads CASGDSYNEQFF. The CDR3 DNA follows: TGCGCCAGCGGAGACAGCTACAATGAGCAGTTCTTC. This sequence joins TRBV5-1 and TRBJ2-1; possible D gene TRBD1, 5 bases. V shed 7 bases and J shed 3 bases, with 8 bases lying between them. Germline CDR1 reads SGHRS; CDR2 reads YFSETQ. The CDR3 runs 12 residues. Full variable domain (rest looked up from reference TRBV5-1 and TRBJ2-1): KAGVTQTPRYLIKTRGQQVTLSCSPISGHRSVSWYQQTPGQGLQFLFEYFSETQRNKGNFPGRFSGRQFSNSRSEMNVSTLELGDSALYLCASGDSYNEQFFGPGTRLTVL.